These 24 T cell receptor beta chains were sequenced from one sample in a study of shared clonotypes between healthy human individuals. Measured with immunoSEQ multiplex PCR; TCRdb has only the in-frame clones, and not every one. The sample has more than 900,000 clones; roughly 74% are singletons. Sequencing was carried out using memory CD4+ T cells from PBMCs. Subset defined: CD45RA-negative fraction. These TCRs come from a man between 18 and 29 years old in good health. Some clones in this sample may be carry-over from other donors' samples.

V is TRBV7-3 and J is TRBJ1-1, with 7 bases matching TRBD1. The length of the CDR3 is 13 residues. V shed 6 bases, J shed 5 bases, and the junction held 6 bases outside the gene matches. The germline V gene has CDR1 SGHTA and CDR2 FQGTGA. The CDR3 loop reads CASSSQGRTEAFF. DNA of the CDR3: TGTGCCAGCAGTTCACAGGGGCGAACTGAAGCTTTCTTT.

In its sample, this clone was seen once. The V and J genes are TRBV9 and TRBJ1-6; no clear D. Germline V gene lookup returns CDR1 SGDLS and CDR2 YYNGEE. The CDR3 has 14 residues. V was shortened by 3 bases and J by 10 bases, with 14 bases between the two germline ends. CDR3 sequence: CASSAKVGGSPLHF. The CDR3 DNA follows: TGTGCCAGCAGCGCTAAAGTCGGAGGCTCACCCCTCCACTTT.

DNA for the CDR3: TGTGCCAGCAGCCCGGACCGATTCCAGCCCCAGCATTTT. Residues: CASSPDRFQPQHF. The chain is built from TRBV6-6 and TRBJ1-5; D remains unclear. The CDR3 contains 13 residues. From germline, CDR1 is MNHNY and CDR2 SVGAGI (reference sequence). V was shortened by 6 bases and J by 7 bases, with 13 bases between the two germline ends.

Only a few counts were recorded for this clone. The chain recombines TRBV28 with TRBJ1-5; no clear D gene. V lost 3 bases, J lost 6 bases, and 15 bases lay in between. The CDR3 runs 15 residues. Germline V lookup: CDR1 MDHEN, CDR2 SYDVKM. The CDR3: CASSLGRRNVQPQHF. CDR3 sequence (DNA): TGTGCCAGCAGTTTGGGCAGGAGGAACGTTCAGCCCCAGCATTTT.

V usage is TRBV25-1 and J usage is TRBJ1-1, with a tentative D call TRBD1 (5 bases). The CDR3 consists of 11 residues. V shed 6 bases and J shed 5 bases, with 7 bases lying between them. Germline V gives CDR1 MGHDK, CDR2 SYGVNS. The CDR3 loop is CASSRQTEAFF. Written as DNA, the CDR3 is TGTGCCAGCAGCCGACAGACTGAAGCTTTCTTT.

The sample holds a few counts of this clone. The rearrangement links TRBV29-1 to TRBJ1-1; D uncertain. The germline V gene encodes CDR1 SQVTM and CDR2 ANQGSEA. Trimming cost V 4 bases and J 0 bases, with 3 bases left between them. The CDR3 has 11 amino acids. CDR3 sequence reads: CSVAVNTEAFF. CDR3 in DNA: TGCAGCGTTGCGGTGAACACTGAAGCTTTCTTT. The full variable domain, in which reference TRBV29-1 and TRBJ1-1 provide the parts outside the CDR3, is SAVISQKPSRDICQRGTSLTIQCQVDSQVTMMFWYRQQPGQSLTLIATANQGSEATYESGFVIDKFPISRPNLTFSTLTVSNMSPEDSSIYLCSVAVNTEAFFGQGTRLTVV.

The chain is built from TRBV2 and TRBJ2-5; D is unclear. Deletions cut 3 bases from V and 5 bases from J, with 7 bases between. The CDR3 is made up of 12 amino acids. Per the germline V gene, CDR1 is SNHLY and CDR2 is FYNNEI. DNA of the CDR3: TGTGCCAGCAGTGATTTGGTCGAGACCCAGTACTTC. It yields the protein CASSDLVETQYF.

The genes are TRBV5-6 and TRBJ2-7; TRBD2 matches 7 bases. This CDR3 spans 14 amino acids. In germline, CDR1 is SGHDT, CDR2 YYEEEE. V lost 7 bases to trimming and J lost 2 bases; unmatched junction nucleotides: 9. The CDR3: CASAPSGHPYEQYF. CDR3 bases: TGTGCCAGCGCGCCTAGCGGCCATCCCTACGAGCAGTACTTC.

This clone was recorded many times. The rearrangement joins TRBV18 to TRBJ1-5, with no clear D. Trimming shortened V by 6 bases and J by 4 bases, and 13 bases separated the two germline ends. This CDR3 comprises 14 residues. CDR1 is KGHSH and CDR2 is LQKENI in the germline V gene. In nucleotides, the CDR3 is TGTGCCAGCTCCCCCGGGTCAACGAATCAGCCCCAGCATTTT. Its protein product is CASSPGSTNQPQHF.

A single count supports this clone. Other nucleotide sequences in the sample specify the same CDR3. The chain joins TRBV27 to TRBJ2-5; no clear D. This CDR3 has 13 amino acids. Deletions cut 2 bases from V and 5 bases from J, with 9 bases between. The germline CDR1 and CDR2 sequences are MNHEY and SMNVEV (reference sequence). This CDR3 is CASSLRRRETQYF. The CDR3 DNA reads as TGTGCCAGCAGTTTACGACGCCGGGAGACCCAGTACTTC.

The J gene is TRBJ2-7, the V gene TRBV18, with TRBD1 identical over 8 bases. Germline-derived CDR1 and CDR2 are KGHSH and LQKENI. Losses at the gene ends were 4 bases for V and 6 bases for J; bases not matched to a gene: 14. The CDR3 is made up of 16 amino acids. The CDR3 nucleotides are TGTGCCAGCTCACGTATCCTCCCGGGACAGGAGGGCGAGCAGTACTTC. Translating it yields CASSRILPGQEGEQYF.

This clone has just one count. This chain connects TRBV28 to TRBJ2-7, with TRBD2 identical over 7 bases. Germline loops: CDR1 MDHEN, CDR2 SYDVKM. The CDR3 is 15 residues long. Losses at the gene ends were 6 bases for V and 3 bases for J; bases not matched to a gene: 11. The CDR3 DNA reads as TGTGCCAGCAGCCGGGGGGTTGGTATCGGCTACGAGCAGTACTTC. Translating gives CASSRGVGIGYEQYF.

In its sample, this clone was seen a few times. The chain links TRBV30 to TRBJ1-6; D gene uncertain. The V gene's germline CDR1 is GTSNPN and CDR2 SVGIG (reference sequence). The CDR3 runs to 14 residues. Trimming took off 3 bases at V and 0 bases at J, with 6 bases between the two ends. The CDR3 is CAWRAGSYNSPLHF. CDR3 nucleotide sequence: TGTGCCTGGAGGGCGGGCTCCTATAATTCACCCCTCCACTTT.

This clone occurred a few times. This sequence joins TRBV27 and TRBJ1-2; D is undetermined. Trimming shortened V by 2 bases and J by 4 bases, and 14 bases separated the two germline ends. Germline V gives CDR1 MNHEY, CDR2 SMNVEV (reference sequence). The CDR3 extends over 15 amino acids. CDR3 sequence: CASSLGGQVGYGYTF. The CDR3 region has the DNA TGTGCCAGCAGTTTAGGCGGCCAGGTGGGCTATGGCTACACCTTC.

As for this clone: A much larger clone differs by one base, so this may be a read error. V gene TRBV27 combines with J gene TRBJ1-2; D gene ambiguous. Germline CDR1 reads MNHEY; CDR2 reads SMNVEV (reference sequence). The CDR3 is 15 amino acids. The CDR3 here is CASSYRVSGGYGCTF. CDR3 DNA: TGTGCCAGCAGTTACCGGGTCTCGGGCGGTTATGGCTGCACCTTC.

This rearrangement joins TRBV19 to TRBJ1-1, with D tentatively TRBD1 (5 bases). The V end lost 7 bases, the J end lost 4 bases, and 16 bases lay between the germline ends. CDR1 is LNHDA, CDR2 SQIVND, per germline (reference sequence). The CDR3 has 14 amino acids. DNA for the CDR3: TGTGCCAGTACCCCTCCCGGGGGTGGCACTGAAGCTTTCTTT. Translation: CASTPPGGGTEAFF.

In its sample, this clone was seen once. This likely reflects a read error, since a far larger clone is one base away. The V call is TRBV7-9, the J call TRBJ1-1, with D perhaps TRBD1 (5 bases). The CDR3 covers 14 residues. CDR1 and CDR2 (germline): SEHNR, FQNEAQ (reference sequence). The CDR3 region is CAGSSTGGHTEAFF. For the CDR3, the DNA is TGTGCCGGCAGCTCAACCGGGGGACACACTGAAGCTTTCTTT.

This clone was counted once. The V and J genes are TRBV20-1 and TRBJ2-1; no definite D call. The CDR3 is 11 amino acids. The germline V gene encodes CDR1 DFQATT and CDR2 SNEGSKA (reference sequence). Trimming stripped 3 bases from V and 7 bases from J, with 7 bases between. CDR3 sequence: CSASYGNEQFF. The CDR3 nucleotides are TGCAGTGCTAGTTACGGGAATGAGCAGTTCTTC.

The chain recombines TRBV5-1 with TRBJ2-1, with 9 bases aligning to TRBD2. The CDR3 is 16 residues long. Germline CDR1 and CDR2: SGHRS and YFSETQ. After removal of 0 bases from V and 9 bases from J, the junction contained 10 bases not matched to a gene. The CDR3 nucleotides are TGCGCCAGCAGCTTGGATAGCGGGAGCGGACGCGGTGAGCAGTTCTTC. This sequence encodes CASSLDSGSGRGEQFF.

About this clone: Other DNA sequences within the sample encode an identical CDR3. The rearrangement joins TRBV27 to TRBJ1-2, with D maybe TRBD1 (5 bases). Germline loops: CDR1 MNHEY, CDR2 SMNVEV (reference sequence). The CDR3 covers 13 residues. V gave up 3 bases and J gave up 8 bases, with 13 bases separating them. This chain's CDR3 is CASSLSGQPGYTF. CDR3 DNA: TGTGCCAGCAGTTTGTCAGGGCAGCCCGGCTACACCTTC.

The rearrangement uses TRBV27 and TRBJ1-1; TRBD1 matches 7 bases. The germline CDR1 and CDR2 sequences are MNHEY and SMNVEV (reference sequence). The CDR3 spans 15 residues. V was pared by 5 bases and J by 5 bases, with 11 bases of the junction left unmatched. CDR3 region: CASSPYRGRETEAFF. DNA of the CDR3: TGTGCCAGCAGTCCGTACAGGGGTCGGGAGACTGAAGCTTTCTTT.

This clone was found a few times. The chain couples TRBV11-2 to TRBJ2-5, with D uncertain. CDR3 length: 13 residues. V was clipped by 2 bases and J by 2 bases, with 6 bases between them. Germline V lookup: CDR1 SGHAT, CDR2 FQNNGV. The DNA of the CDR3 is TGTGCCAGCAGCTTATTCAGGCAAGAGACCCAGTACTTC. Protein sequence: CASSLFRQETQYF.

Comments on this clone: The identical CDR3 is also encoded by other nucleotide sequences in the sample. The genes are TRBV28 and TRBJ1-1; D gene uncertain. Germline CDR1 is MDHEN and CDR2 is SYDVKM. Trimming cost V 2 bases and J 3 bases, with 7 bases left between them. CDR3 length equals 13 residues. CDR3 nucleotide sequence: TGTGCCAGCAGTTTACGGGGTTACACTGAAGCTTTCTTT. Translating it yields CASSLRGYTEAFF.

This clone came up a few times. The same CDR3 is also encoded by other DNA sequences in this sample. V usage is TRBV6-5 and J usage is TRBJ1-5, with D unresolved. Germline CDR1 and CDR2: MNHEY and SVGAGI. Trimming cost V 2 bases and J 4 bases, with 3 bases left between them. CDR3 size: 12 residues. CDR3 region: CASSYLNQPQHF. CDR3 coding DNA: TGTGCCAGCAGTTACCTGAATCAGCCCCAGCATTTT.